This T cell receptor (beta chain) was captured by sequencing in a study of cytomegalovirus exposure and HLA in healthy donors. Study conclusions and caveats: As a later analysis revealed, most CMV-associated TCR beta chains appeared HLA-restricted.

Regarding this clone: The antigen is unknown.

PCR primers comprised 60 Vbeta and 13 Jbeta primers. Method: immunoSEQ multiplex PCR; TCRdb's copy keeps in-frame clones and lacks some. The sample consists of 150,000 to 200,000 clones, about 77% of them appearing once. Germline values: CDR1 MNHEY, CDR2 SVGAGI. The CDR3 has 15 residues. V lost 4 bases and J lost 2; bases outside the gene matches: 4. The TCR was taken from a woman aged 25 to 39 in good health and CMV-seropositive. The V call is TRBV6-5, the J call TRBJ2-7; the match to TRBD1 covers 11 bases. The sequenced sample consisted of PBMCs. CDR3 bases: TGTGCCAGCAGTTCACCGGGACAGGGGGCCTACGAGCAGTACTTC. Its protein is CASSSPGQGAYEQYF.